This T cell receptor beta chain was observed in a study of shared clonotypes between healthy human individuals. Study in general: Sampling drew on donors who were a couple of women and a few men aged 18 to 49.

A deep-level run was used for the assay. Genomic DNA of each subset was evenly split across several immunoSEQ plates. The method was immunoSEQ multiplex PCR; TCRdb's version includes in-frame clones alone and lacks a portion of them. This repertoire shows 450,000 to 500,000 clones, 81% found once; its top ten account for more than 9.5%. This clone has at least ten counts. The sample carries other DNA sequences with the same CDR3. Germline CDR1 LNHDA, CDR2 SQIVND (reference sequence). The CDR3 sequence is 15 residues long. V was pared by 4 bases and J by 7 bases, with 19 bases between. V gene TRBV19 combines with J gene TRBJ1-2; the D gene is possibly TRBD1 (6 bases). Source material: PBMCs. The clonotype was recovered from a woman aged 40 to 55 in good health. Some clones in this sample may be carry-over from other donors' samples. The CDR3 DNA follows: TGTGCCAGTAGTAGACGGGACACAGGGCCTGGTGGCTACACCTTC. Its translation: CASSRRDTGPGGYTF.